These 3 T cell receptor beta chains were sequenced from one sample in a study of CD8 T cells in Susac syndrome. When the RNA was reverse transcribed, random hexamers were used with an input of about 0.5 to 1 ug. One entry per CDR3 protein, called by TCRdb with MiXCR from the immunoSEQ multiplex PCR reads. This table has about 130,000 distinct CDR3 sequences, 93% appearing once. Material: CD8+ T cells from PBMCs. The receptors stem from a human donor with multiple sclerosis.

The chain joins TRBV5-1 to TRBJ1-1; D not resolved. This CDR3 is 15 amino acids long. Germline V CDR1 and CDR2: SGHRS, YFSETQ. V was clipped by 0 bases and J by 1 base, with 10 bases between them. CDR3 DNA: TGCGCCAGCAGCTTGGCTACCGGGAGGAACACTGAAGCTTTCTTT. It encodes CASSLATGRNTEAFF. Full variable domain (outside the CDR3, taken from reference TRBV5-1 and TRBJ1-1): KAGVTQTPRYLIKTRGQQVTLSCSPISGHRSVSWYQQTPGQGLQFLFEYFSETQRNKGNFPGRFSGRQFSNSRSEMNVSTLELGDSALYLCASSLATGRNTEAFFGQGTRLTVV.

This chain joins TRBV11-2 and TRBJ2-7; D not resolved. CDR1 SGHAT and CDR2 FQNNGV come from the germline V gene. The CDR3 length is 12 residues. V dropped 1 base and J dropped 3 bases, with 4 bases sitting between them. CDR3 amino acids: CASSLVFYEQYF. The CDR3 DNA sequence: TGTGCCAGCAGCTTAGTTTTCTACGAGCAGTACTTC.

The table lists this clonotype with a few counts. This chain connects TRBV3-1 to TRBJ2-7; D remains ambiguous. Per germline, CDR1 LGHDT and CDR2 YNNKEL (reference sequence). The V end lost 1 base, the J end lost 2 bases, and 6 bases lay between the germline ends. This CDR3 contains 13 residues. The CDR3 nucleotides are TGTGCCAGCAGCCAAGGTCGTACCTACGAGCAGTACTTC. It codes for CASSQGRTYEQYF.